The text below deals with one T cell receptor (beta chain). V was shortened by 0 bases and J by 0 bases, with 13 bases between the two germline ends. Germline CDR1 is SGHTS and CDR2 is YDEGEE. CDR3 length: 16 amino acids. The source of the sample is a study of graft-versus-host responses after intestinal transplantation. Broader study findings: Early post-transplant HvG declines showed an association with peak circulating GvH clone levels. GvH clonotypes were identified within recipient marrow, with a subset emerging first in ileum or blood.

Plates contained around 200,000 CFSE-labeled responder cells and around 200,000 irradiated, violet-dye-labeled stimulator cells. Sorting was performed after the reaction on proliferating CFSE-low CD3+CD4+ and CD3+CD8+ responders. Clones were read by immunoSEQ multiplex PCR, and TCRdb kept only the in-frame ones, dropping some. The sample holds roughly 4,200 clones, about 43% seen once. The sequence was collected from a human patient who was an organ donor for intestinal transplantation. Sequenced material: alloreactive CD8+ T cells from a mixed lymphocyte reaction culture, taken before transplantation. Subset meaning: CFSE-low proliferating T cells sorted from roughly 6-day pre-transplant mixed lymphocyte reaction (GvH or HvG direction). The gene calls are TRBV5-8 and TRBJ2-7; D gene uncertain. CDR3 sequence: CASSLEGGFSSYEQYF. CDR3 nucleotides: TGTGCCAGCAGCTTGGAAGGCGGCTTCAGCTCCTACGAGCAGTACTTC.